This T cell receptor (beta chain) was retrieved from a study of molecular identifiers for immune sequencing clone quantification. TCRdb redid the calling of the PCR reads with MiXCR, one entry per CDR3 protein. The table lists just under 65,000 distinct CDR3 sequences, 17% of them singletons. This CDR3 is built from 18 residues. V was clipped by 4 bases and J by 6 bases; unmatched bases: 13. Germline lookup yields CDR1 MGHRA and CDR2 YSYEKL. This clonotype was found a few times. V usage is TRBV4-1 and J usage is TRBJ2-4; 12 nucleotides align to TRBD2. The receptor's source is a human donor in good health. Some libraries in this study had Jurkat cell RNA spiked in. Sequencing was done on a sample of naive CD8+ T cells from blood, with Jurkat cell RNA spiked in. Specified subset: FACS-sorted CD8+CD4-CCR7+CD45RA+ naive T cells. The CDR3 DNA reads TGCGCCAGCAGCCCCCCCGGACTAGCGGGACCTAACAGAAACATTCAGTACTTC. It translates to CASSPPGLAGPNRNIQYF.